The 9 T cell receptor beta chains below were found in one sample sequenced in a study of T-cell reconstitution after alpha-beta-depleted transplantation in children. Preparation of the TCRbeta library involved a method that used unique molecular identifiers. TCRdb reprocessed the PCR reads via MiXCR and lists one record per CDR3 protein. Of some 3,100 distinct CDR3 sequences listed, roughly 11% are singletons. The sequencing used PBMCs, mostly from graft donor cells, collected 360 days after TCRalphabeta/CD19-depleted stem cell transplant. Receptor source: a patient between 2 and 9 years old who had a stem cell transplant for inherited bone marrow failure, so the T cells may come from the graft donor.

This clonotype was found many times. CDR3: CASSLDVQPQHF. CDR3 DNA sequence: TGTGCCAGCAGCTTAGACGTTCAGCCCCAGCATTTT. This rearrangement joins TRBV7-9 to TRBJ1-5; D unresolved. The germline V gene encodes CDR1 SEHNR and CDR2 FQNEAQ (reference sequence). Trimming stripped 1 base from V and 6 bases from J, with 4 bases between. There are 12 residues in the CDR3.

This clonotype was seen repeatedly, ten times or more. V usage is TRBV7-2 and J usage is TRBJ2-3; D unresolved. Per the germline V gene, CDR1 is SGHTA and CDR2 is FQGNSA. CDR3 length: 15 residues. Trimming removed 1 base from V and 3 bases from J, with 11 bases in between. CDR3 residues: CASSLGYSTTDTQYF. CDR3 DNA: TGTGCCAGCAGCTTAGGATATAGCACGACAGATACGCAGTATTTT. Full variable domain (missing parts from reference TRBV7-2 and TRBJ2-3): GAGVSQSPSNKVTEKGKDVELRCDPISGHTALYWYRQSLGQGLEFLIYFQGNSAPDKSGLPSDRFSAERTGGSVSTLTIQRTQQEDSAVYLCASSLGYSTTDTQYFGPGTRLTVL.

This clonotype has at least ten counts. The CDR3 DNA is TGTGCCAGTAGTCCCCGTGGAGGGGACTACACCTTC. It codes for CASSPRGGDYTF. The chain has TRBV19 and TRBJ1-2; weak D call: TRBD1 (5 bases). This CDR3 contains 12 residues. CDR1 is LNHDA and CDR2 is SQIVND in the germline V gene (reference sequence). Trimming shortened V by 5 bases and J by 10 bases, and 14 bases separated the two germline ends.

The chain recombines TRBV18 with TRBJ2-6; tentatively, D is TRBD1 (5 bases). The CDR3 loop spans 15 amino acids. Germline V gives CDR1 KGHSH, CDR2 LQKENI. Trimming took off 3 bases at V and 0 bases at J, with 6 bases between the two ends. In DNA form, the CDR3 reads TGTGCCAGCTCACCCCAGGGCTCTGGGGCCAACGTCCTGACTTTC. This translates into CASSPQGSGANVLTF.

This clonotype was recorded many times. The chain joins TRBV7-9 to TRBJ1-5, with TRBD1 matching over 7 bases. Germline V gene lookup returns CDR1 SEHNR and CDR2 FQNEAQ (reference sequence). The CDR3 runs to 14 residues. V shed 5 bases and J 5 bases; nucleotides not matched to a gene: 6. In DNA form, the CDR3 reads TGTGCCAGCAGCCCCCCCCAGGGGGATCAGCCCCAGCATTTT. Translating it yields CASSPPQGDQPQHF.

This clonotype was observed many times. In DNA, the CDR3 is TGCAGTGCTAGAGATGGTTGGGCCTACGAGCAGTACTTC. Translation gives CSARDGWAYEQYF. The chain has TRBV20-1 and TRBJ2-7; D remains ambiguous. This CDR3 spans 13 amino acids. Trimming removed 0 bases from V and 2 bases from J, with 8 bases in between. Germline-derived CDR1 and CDR2 are DFQATT and SNEGSKA (reference sequence).

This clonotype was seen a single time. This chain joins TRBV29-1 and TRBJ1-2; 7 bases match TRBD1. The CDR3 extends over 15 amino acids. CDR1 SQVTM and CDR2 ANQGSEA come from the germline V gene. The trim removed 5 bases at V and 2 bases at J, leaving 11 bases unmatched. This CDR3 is CSVPKGATRNYGYTF. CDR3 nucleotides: TGCAGCGTTCCCAAGGGGGCTACCAGAAACTATGGCTACACCTTC.

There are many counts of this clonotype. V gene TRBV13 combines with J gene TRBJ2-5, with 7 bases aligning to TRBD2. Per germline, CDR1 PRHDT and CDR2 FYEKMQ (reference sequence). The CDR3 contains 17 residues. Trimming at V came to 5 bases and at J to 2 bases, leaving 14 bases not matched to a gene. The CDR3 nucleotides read TGTGCCAGCAGCCTCCTCGCGGGGGAAGAAGATCAAGAGACCCAGTACTTC. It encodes CASSLLAGEEDQETQYF.

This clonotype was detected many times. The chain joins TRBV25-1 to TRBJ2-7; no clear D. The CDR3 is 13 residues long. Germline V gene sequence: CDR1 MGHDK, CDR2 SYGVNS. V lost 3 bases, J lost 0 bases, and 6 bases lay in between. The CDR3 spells CASSERSSYEQYF. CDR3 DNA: TGTGCCAGCAGTGAGAGAAGCTCCTACGAGCAGTACTTC.